These T cell receptor beta chains were read from a single sample in a study of blood T cells in healthy people across ages. TCRdb analysed the 5' RACE reads with MiXCR anew, one entry per CDR3 protein. The table lists fewer than 2,000,000 distinct CDR3 sequences, about 31% of them singletons. The sample comprised blood. The receptor source for this set is a young woman in good health. Each CDR3 is given with its conserved first and last residue. Each record gives: D gene, J gene, V gene, clone size, CDR3 DNA, CDR3 protein. The D gene is left open where the match is weak. The size entry is marked missing in some rows and otherwise reads once, few, many or a size class.

D: NA; J: TRBJ2-1; V: TRBV28; size: NA; DNA: TGTGCCAGCAGTTTAATTCCTAGCAGCACCTACAATGAGCAGTTCTTC; CDR3: CASSLIPSSTYNEQFF
D: NA; J: TRBJ2-1; V: TRBV6-1; size: NA; DNA: TGTGCCAGCAGTGGGTCCCGGGGGGGTTGGACAGGCATAGGATACAATGAGCAGTTCTTC; CDR3: CASSGSRGGWTGIGYNEQFF
D: TRBD1; J: TRBJ1-2; V: TRBV12-3/TRBV12-4; size: many; DNA: TGTGCCAGCAGTTTAGGGGGACAGCCCTATGGCTACACCTTC; CDR3: CASSLGGQPYGYTF
D: NA; J: TRBJ1-2; V: TRBV2; size: few; DNA: TGTGCCAGCCTGCCGGCGGTCAACTATGGCTACACCTTC; CDR3: CASLPAVNYGYTF
D: TRBD1; J: TRBJ2-5; V: TRBV11-2; size: few; DNA: TGTGCCAGCAGCTTACCGGACAGGGGTGCGGAGACCCAGTACTTC; CDR3: CASSLPDRGAETQYF
D: NA; J: TRBJ2-1; V: TRBV20-1; size: NA; DNA: TGCAGTGCTAGCAGGGATGACAATGAGCAGTTCTTC; CDR3: CSASRDDNEQFF
D: NA; J: TRBJ2-7; V: TRBV5-1; size: NA; DNA: TGCGCCAGCAGCTTGAGAGGCCAGAAGTACGAGCAGTACTTC; CDR3: CASSLRGQKYEQYF
D: NA; J: TRBJ1-5; V: TRBV12-3/TRBV12-4; size: few; DNA: TGTGCCAGCAGCCCACTTCCGGGGCAGGGGAGTCAGCCCCAGCATTTT; CDR3: CASSPLPGQGSQPQHF
D: NA; J: TRBJ1-4; V: TRBV12-3/TRBV12-4; size: NA; DNA: TGTGCCAGCAGGGCTGCGACTAATGAAAAACTGTTTTTT; CDR3: CASRAATNEKLFF
D: TRBD1; J: TRBJ1-2; V: TRBV29-1; size: NA; DNA: TGCAGCGCCGGACAGGGAGGCAACTATGGCTACACCTTC; CDR3: CSAGQGGNYGYTF
D: NA; J: TRBJ1-5; V: TRBV30; size: NA; DNA: TGTGCCTGGAGCACTGGGTTACAGTCTATGATCAGCAATCAGCCCCAGCATTTT; CDR3: CAWSTGLQSMISNQPQHF
D: NA; J: TRBJ1-5; V: TRBV4-1; size: once; DNA: TGCGCCAGCAGCCAAGGTAAAGGGGGGAATCAGCCCCAGCATTTT; CDR3: CASSQGKGGNQPQHF
D: NA; J: TRBJ2-5; V: TRBV5-1; size: NA; DNA: TGCGCCAGCAGCTCGCCTCTGGGGCCTGGGGAGACCCAGTACTTC; CDR3: CASSSPLGPGETQYF
D: TRBD2; J: TRBJ2-7; V: TRBV14; size: NA; DNA: TGTGCCAGCAGCCAAATAGCGGGGCCCTCCTACAATGAGCAGTACTTC; CDR3: CASSQIAGPSYNEQYF
D: NA; J: TRBJ2-3; V: TRBV20-1; size: NA; DNA: TGCAGTGCTAGAGATTGGTCGGGGGCATTGGATACGCAGTATTTT; CDR3: CSARDWSGALDTQYF
D: NA; J: TRBJ2-3; V: TRBV5-4; size: NA; DNA: TGTGCCAGCAGCGTCCGCAGGGGGGTCACAGATACGCAGTATTTT; CDR3: CASSVRRGVTDTQYF
D: NA; J: TRBJ2-7; V: TRBV20-1; size: few; DNA: TGTAGTGCTAGAGATCTAGGTGGATACGAGCAGTACTTC; CDR3: CSARDLGGYEQYF
D: NA; J: TRBJ2-7; V: TRBV5-1; size: NA; DNA: TGCGCCAGCAGCTCCCTCCGGTCGAGCTCCTACGAGCAGTACTTC; CDR3: CASSSLRSSSYEQYF
D: NA; J: TRBJ2-1; V: TRBV4-1; size: NA; DNA: TGCGCCAGCAGCCAAGAGTCCGGAGTGGGCCACTGGGAGCAGTTCTTC; CDR3: CASSQESGVGHWEQFF
D: NA; J: TRBJ1-5; V: TRBV7-8; size: NA; DNA: TGTGCCAGCAGCTTAGCGGGGGAAGGGAGCAATCAGCCCCAGCATTTT; CDR3: CASSLAGEGSNQPQHF
D: TRBD2; J: TRBJ2-3; V: TRBV27; size: few; DNA: TGTGCCAGCAGTTTTGAGACTAGCGGGAGGGAAGATACGCAGTATTTT; CDR3: CASSFETSGREDTQYF
D: NA; J: TRBJ2-3; V: TRBV4-1; size: many; DNA: TGCGCCAGCAGCCCAGCAGTAGGGACAGATACGCAGTATTTT; CDR3: CASSPAVGTDTQYF
D: NA; J: TRBJ2-3; V: TRBV5-6; size: few; DNA: TGTGCCAGCAGCTTGACGAAGGGAGGAGTCGGAGATACGCAGTATTTT; CDR3: CASSLTKGGVGDTQYF
D: NA; J: TRBJ2-5; V: TRBV5-1; size: NA; DNA: TGCGCCAGCAGCGTATCTAGCGAGCTGAACCAAGAGACCCAGTACTTC; CDR3: CASSVSSELNQETQYF
D: NA; J: TRBJ1-1; V: TRBV7-9; size: few; DNA: TGTGCCAGCAGCTTGCTTGGCTCCGAAGCTTTCTTT; CDR3: CASSLLGSEAFF
D: TRBD1; J: TRBJ1-2; V: TRBV10-3; size: NA; DNA: TGTGCCATCAGTGAGTCTTCAGGGGGCACAGGCTACACCTTC; CDR3: CAISESSGGTGYTF
D: TRBD2; J: TRBJ2-5; V: TRBV7-2; size: few; DNA: TGTGCCAGCAGCTTAGAGAGCGGGGCGCTCCAAGAGACCCAGTACTTC; CDR3: CASSLESGALQETQYF
D: NA; J: TRBJ2-7; V: TRBV7-6; size: many; DNA: TGTGCCAGCAGCCCACAGCCCGACTCCGAGCAGTACTTC; CDR3: CASSPQPDSEQYF
D: TRBD1; J: TRBJ2-6; V: TRBV3-1; size: NA; DNA: TGTGCCGGCAGCCAAGACCAGGGGGCATCTGGGGCCAACGTCCTGACTTTC; CDR3: CAGSQDQGASGANVLTF
D: TRBD2; J: TRBJ2-1; V: TRBV7-9; size: NA; DNA: TGTGCCAGCAGCCCGAGACTAGCGGCCCGCGGCGATGAGCAGTTCTTC; CDR3: CASSPRLAARGDEQFF
D: NA; J: TRBJ2-1; V: TRBV12-3/TRBV12-4; size: NA; DNA: TGTGCCGGCGCAGGAGGGAGCCAGAGCGAGCAGTTCTTC; CDR3: CAGAGGSQSEQFF